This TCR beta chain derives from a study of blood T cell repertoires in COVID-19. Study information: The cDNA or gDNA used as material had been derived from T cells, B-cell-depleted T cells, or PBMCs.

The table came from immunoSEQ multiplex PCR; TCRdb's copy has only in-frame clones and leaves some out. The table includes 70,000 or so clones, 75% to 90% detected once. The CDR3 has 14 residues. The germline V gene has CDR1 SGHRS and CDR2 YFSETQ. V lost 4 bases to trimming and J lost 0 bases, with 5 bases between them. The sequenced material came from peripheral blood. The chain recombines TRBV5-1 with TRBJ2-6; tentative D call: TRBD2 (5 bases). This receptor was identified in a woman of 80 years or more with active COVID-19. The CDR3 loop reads CASSAGSGANVLTF. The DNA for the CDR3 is TGCGCCAGCAGCGCGGGCTCTGGGGCCAACGTCCTGACTTTC.